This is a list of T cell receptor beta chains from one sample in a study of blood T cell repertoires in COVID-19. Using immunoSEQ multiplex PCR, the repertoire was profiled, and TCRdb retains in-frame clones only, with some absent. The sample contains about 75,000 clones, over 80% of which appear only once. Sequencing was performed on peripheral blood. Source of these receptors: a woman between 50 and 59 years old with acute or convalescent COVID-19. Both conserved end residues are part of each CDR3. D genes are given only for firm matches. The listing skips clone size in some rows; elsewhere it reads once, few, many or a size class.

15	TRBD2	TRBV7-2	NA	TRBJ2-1	CASSTGLAGVNEQFF	TGTGCCAGCAGTACAGGACTAGCGGGGGTTAATGAGCAGTTCTTC
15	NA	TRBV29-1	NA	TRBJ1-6	CSAKEGGSYNSPLHF	TGCAGCGCCAAGGAGGGTGGCTCCTATAATTCACCCCTCCACTTT
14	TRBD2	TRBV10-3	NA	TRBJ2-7	CAPRAGGSSYEQYF	TGTGCCCCCCGGGCCGGGGGGAGCTCCTACGAGCAGTACTTC
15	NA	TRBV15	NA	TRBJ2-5	CATSGPLGQQETQYF	TGTGCCACCAGCGGTCCTCTGGGACAACAAGAGACCCAGTACTTC
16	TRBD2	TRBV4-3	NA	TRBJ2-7	CASSQTLAGGYYEQYF	TGCGCCAGCAGCCAAACCCTAGCGGGAGGCTACTACGAGCAGTACTTC
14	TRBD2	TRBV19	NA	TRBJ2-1	CASSSPAGNNEQFF	TGTGCCAGTAGTAGCCCAGCGGGAAACAATGAGCAGTTCTTC
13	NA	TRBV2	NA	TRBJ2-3	CANAGHPTDTQYF	TGTGCCAACGCTGGACATCCCACAGATACGCAGTATTTT
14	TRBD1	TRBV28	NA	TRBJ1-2	CASRGTGTSNGYTF	TGTGCCAGCAGAGGGACAGGGACATCGAATGGCTACACCTTC
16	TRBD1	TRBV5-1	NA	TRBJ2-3	CASSPDRGTSTDTQYF	TGCGCCAGCAGCCCGGACAGGGGAACGTCGACAGATACGCAGTATTTT
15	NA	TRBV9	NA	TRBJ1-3	CASSGQRTSGNTIYF	TGTGCCAGCAGCGGACAACGAACTTCTGGAAACACCATATATTTT
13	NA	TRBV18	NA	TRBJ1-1	CASSPRAPPEAFF	TGTGCCAGCTCACCGAGAGCCCCACCTGAAGCTTTCTTT
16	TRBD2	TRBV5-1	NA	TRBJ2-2	CARSLGGGAGTGELFF	TGCGCCCGCAGCTTGGGCGGGGGGGCCGGCACCGGGGAGCTGTTTTTT
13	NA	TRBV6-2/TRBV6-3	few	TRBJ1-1	CASSLLLNTEAFF	TGTGCCAGCAGTCTTCTTTTAAACACTGAAGCTTTCTTT
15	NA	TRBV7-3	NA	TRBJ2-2	CASSLTGGDTGELFF	TGTGCCAGCAGCTTAACAGGGGGAGACACCGGGGAGCTGTTTTTT
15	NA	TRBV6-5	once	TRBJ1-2	CASSPSLGLLYGYTF	TGTGCCAGCAGCCCCTCCCTTGGGCTTCTCTATGGCTACACCTTC
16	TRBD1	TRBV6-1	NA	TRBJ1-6	CASSEDRESYNSPLHF	TGTGCCAGCAGTGAGGACAGGGAATCCTATAATTCACCCCTCCACTTT
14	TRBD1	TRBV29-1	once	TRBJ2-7	CSVSGQGGSYEQYF	TGCAGCGTTTCGGGACAGGGGGGATCCTACGAGCAGTACTTC
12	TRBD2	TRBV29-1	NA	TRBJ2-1	CSVPSGRSEQFF	TGCAGCGTCCCCAGCGGGAGAAGTGAGCAGTTCTTC
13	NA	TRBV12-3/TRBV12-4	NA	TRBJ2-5	CASSFGLQETQYF	TGTGCCAGCAGTTTTGGGCTCCAAGAGACCCAGTACTTC
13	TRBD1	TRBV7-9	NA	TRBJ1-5	CASSLQGDQPQHF	TGTGCCAGCAGCTTACAGGGGGATCAGCCCCAGCATTTT
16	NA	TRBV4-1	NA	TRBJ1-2	CASSQAGISPNYGYTF	TGCGCCAGCAGCCAAGCAGGGATCTCCCCAAACTATGGCTACACCTTC
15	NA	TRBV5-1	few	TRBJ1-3	CASSLTGEPGNTIYF	TGCGCCAGCAGCTTGACGGGGGAACCCGGAAACACCATATATTTT
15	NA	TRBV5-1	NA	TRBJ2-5	CASSLVVQGLETQYF	TGCGCCAGCAGCTTGGTCGTACAGGGTTTGGAGACCCAGTACTTC
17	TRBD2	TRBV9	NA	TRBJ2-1	CASSFAGSGSSGDEQFF	TGTGCCAGCAGCTTCGCCGGCAGCGGGAGCTCGGGGGATGAGCAGTTCTTC
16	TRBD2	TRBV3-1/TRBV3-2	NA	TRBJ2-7	CASSQELQRGAYEQYF	TGTGCCAGCAGCCAAGAACTCCAGCGGGGGGCCTACGAGCAGTACTTC
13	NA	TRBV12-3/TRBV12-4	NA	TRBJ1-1	CASSRGGFGEAFF	TGTGCCAGCTCTCGGGGTGGGTTTGGTGAAGCTTTCTTT
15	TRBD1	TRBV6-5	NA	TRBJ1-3	CASNPKGAYGNTIYF	TGTGCCAGCAACCCGAAGGGGGCGTATGGAAACACCATATATTTT
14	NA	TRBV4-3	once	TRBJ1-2	CASSQDSRSYGYTF	TGCGCCAGCAGCCAAGATTCCCGCAGCTATGGCTACACCTTC
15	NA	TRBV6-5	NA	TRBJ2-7	CASSYSGQRIYEQYF	TGTGCCAGCAGTTACTCTGGACAGAGAATCTACGAGCAGTACTTC
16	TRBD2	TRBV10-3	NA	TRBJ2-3	CAISDPDAGGPGTQYF	TGTGCCATCAGTGACCCCGACGCGGGAGGGCCAGGTACGCAGTATTTT
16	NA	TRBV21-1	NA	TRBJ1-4	CASRDRGQATNEKLFF	TGTGCCAGCAGGGACAGGGGGCAAGCAACTAATGAAAAACTGTTTTTT
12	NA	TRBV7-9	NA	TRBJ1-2	CASSPQVYGYTF	TGTGCCAGCAGCCCCCAGGTTTATGGCTACACCTTC
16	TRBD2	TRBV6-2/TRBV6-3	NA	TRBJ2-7	CASSSVLKLANLAQYF	TGTGCCAGCAGTTCGGTCCTAAAACTAGCGAACCTGGCGCAGTACTTC
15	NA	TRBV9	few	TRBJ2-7	CASSVTPTSSYEQYF	TGTGCCAGCAGCGTAACTCCGACAAGTAGCTACGAGCAGTACTTC
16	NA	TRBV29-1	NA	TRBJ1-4	CSVTSSPGTSNEKLFF	TGCAGCGTTACTTCTTCGCCGGGGACAAGTAATGAAAAACTGTTTTTT
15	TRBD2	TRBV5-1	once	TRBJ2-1	CASSPGTSGVNEQFF	TGCGCCAGCAGCCCAGGGACTAGCGGGGTCAATGAGCAGTTCTTC
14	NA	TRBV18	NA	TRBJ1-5	CASSPGTSNQPQHF	TGTGCCAGCTCACCCGGGACAAGCAATCAGCCCCAGCATTTT
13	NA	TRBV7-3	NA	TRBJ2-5	CASSPDRRETQYF	TGTGCCAGCAGCCCCGACAGACGAGAGACCCAGTACTTC
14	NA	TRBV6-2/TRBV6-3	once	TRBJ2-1	CASSYAERDNEQFF	TGTGCCAGCAGTTATGCCGAGCGCGACAATGAGCAGTTCTTC
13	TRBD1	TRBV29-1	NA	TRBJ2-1	CSVPGQGANEQFF	TGCAGCGTCCCGGGACAGGGGGCAAATGAGCAGTTCTTC
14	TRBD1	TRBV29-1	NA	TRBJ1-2	CSVEEGGQGYGYTF	TGCAGCGTTGAAGAGGGGGGACAGGGCTATGGCTACACCTTC
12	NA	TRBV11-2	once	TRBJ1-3	CASFQVENTIYF	TGTGCCAGCTTCCAGGTGGAAAACACCATATATTTT
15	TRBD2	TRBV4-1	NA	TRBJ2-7	CASSRGTTFSYEQYF	TGCGCCAGCAGCCGCGGGACTACATTCTCCTACGAGCAGTACTTC
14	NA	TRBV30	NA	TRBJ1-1	CAWSGQSYRTEAFF	TGTGCCTGGAGTGGACAGTCCTATCGGACTGAAGCTTTCTTT
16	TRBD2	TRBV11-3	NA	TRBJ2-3	CASSLGSGGALDTQYF	TGTGCCAGCAGCTTAGGGAGCGGGGGGGCCTTAGATACGCAGTATTTT
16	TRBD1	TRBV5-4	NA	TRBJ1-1	CASSAGTVTMNTEAFF	TGTGCCAGCAGCGCCGGGACAGTGACCATGAACACTGAAGCTTTCTTT
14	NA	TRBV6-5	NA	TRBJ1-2	CASTRTGRRHGYTF	TGTGCCAGCACCCGCACGGGCCGGAGGCATGGCTACACCTTC
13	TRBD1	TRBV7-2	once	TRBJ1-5	CASSSGGLQPQHF	TGTGCCAGCAGCTCAGGGGGTCTGCAGCCCCAGCATTTT
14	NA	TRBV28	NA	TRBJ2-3	CASSLGADSDTQYF	TGTGCCAGCAGTTTGGGGGCAGATTCAGATACGCAGTATTTT
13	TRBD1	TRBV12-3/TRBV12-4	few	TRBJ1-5	CASSSGGSQPQHF	TGTGCCAGCAGCTCAGGGGGCTCTCAGCCCCAGCATTTT